The sample holds a few counts of the clone carrying this T cell receptor beta chain. Its specificity is not known. Together with a sample-barcoded 5' primer, a J-beta primer mix was included in a second PCR lasting 7 to 11 cycles. TCRdb re-called the 5' RACE reads with MiXCR, one entry per CDR3 protein. This table holds 1.5 million to 2 million distinct CDR3 sequences, roughly 52% found once. These data are taken from a study of blood T cells in healthy people across ages. Study-wide findings and caveats: A greater number of naive CD4+ cells and higher diversity distinguished long-lived donors from aged donors.

The clonotype was recovered from a woman in her forties in good health. Sequenced sample: blood.

DNA of the CDR3: TGCAGTGCTCTCTTATACAGGGAGAGCTACGAGCAGTACTTC. Translated: CSALLYRESYEQYF. The rearrangement joins TRBV20-1 to TRBJ2-7, with D possibly matching TRBD1 (6 bases). Germline assignment: CDR1 DFQATT and CDR2 SNEGSKA (reference sequence). This CDR3 spans 14 amino acids. V was trimmed by 5 bases and J by 3 bases, leaving 17 bases between them.